The rows below give T cell receptor beta chains drawn from one sample of a study of OX40 agonist ivuxolimab in advanced cancers. Here immunoSEQ multiplex PCR was the method, and the copy in TCRdb shows in-frame clones only, minus some. The sample includes around 10,000 clones, 70% to 90% of them seen just once. The sequences come from CD4+ or CD8+ T cells sorted from blood, collected in a trial of the OX40 agonist ivuxolimab. These receptors were collected from an adult with an advanced solid tumor such as melanoma, head and neck, liver or kidney cancer. Both conserved end residues are part of each CDR3. Each record gives: D gene, J gene, clone size, V gene, CDR3 DNA, CDR3 protein. D genes are given only for firm matches. Clone sizes are given selectively: once, few, many, or a class where the clone is expanded.

TRBD2 | TRBJ2-1 | . | TRBV5-8 | TGTGCCAGCAGCTTCCGGACTAGCGGCTACAATGAGCAGTTCTTC | CASSFRTSGYNEQFF
. | TRBJ2-7 | . | TRBV7-9 | TGTGCCAGCAGCTTAGCGGTTTCCTACGAGCAGTACTTC | CASSLAVSYEQYF
TRBD2 | TRBJ2-7 | . | TRBV6-1 | TGTGCCAGCAGTGATTGGGAGGGAGCTGCCTACGAGCAGTACTTC | CASSDWEGAAYEQYF
. | TRBJ1-1 | . | TRBV5-4 | TGTGCCAGCAGCTTGGGGGGCGGGAGGACTGAAGCTTTCTTT | CASSLGGGRTEAFF
. | TRBJ1-3 | . | TRBV9 | TGTGCCAGCAGCGTAGGGACAATTGCGGGGGACACCATATATTTT | CASSVGTIAGDTIYF
. | TRBJ1-1 | . | TRBV27 | TGTGCCAGCAGTTTATCGCTGGGGTCTGAAGCTTTCTTT | CASSLSLGSEAFF
TRBD2 | TRBJ2-7 | . | TRBV11-2 | TGTGCCAGCAGCGGACGGACTAGCGGTTTCGACGAGCAGTACTTC | CASSGRTSGFDEQYF
TRBD1 | TRBJ2-1 | . | TRBV4-1 | TGCGCCAGCAGCCAAGGACCGGGACAGGGAACTGAGCAGTTCTTC | CASSQGPGQGTEQFF
. | TRBJ2-2 | . | TRBV5-6 | TGTGCCAGCAGCTTATCAGGGGCAAACACCGGGGAGCTGTTTTTT | CASSLSGANTGELFF
TRBD2 | TRBJ2-2 | . | TRBV6-4 | TGTGCCAGCAGCGCCACGACTAGCGGGGGTGGCGGGGAGCTGTTTTTT | CASSATTSGGGGELFF
TRBD2 | TRBJ2-3 | . | TRBV11-3 | TGTGCCAGCAAACCGAGCGGGGTTGGAACAGATACGCAGTATTTT | CASKPSGVGTDTQYF
TRBD2 | TRBJ2-7 | . | TRBV5-6 | TGTGCCAGCAACCCTGCGGGGGATTACTACGAGCAGTACTTC | CASNPAGDYYEQYF
TRBD1 | TRBJ1-1 | . | TRBV28 | TGTGCCAGCAGTTTGGGACAGTTGAACACTGAAGCTTTCTTT | CASSLGQLNTEAFF
TRBD1 | TRBJ1-6 | . | TRBV5-4 | TGTGCCAGCAGCTTGGGGGACAGGCTAAATTCACCCCTCCACTTT | CASSLGDRLNSPLHF
. | TRBJ2-7 | . | TRBV19 | TGTGCCAGTAGTATAGTAGCAGGGGACGAGCAGTACTTC | CASSIVAGDEQYF
. | TRBJ1-1 | . | TRBV23-1 | TGCGCCAGCAGTCAATGGGAGGTTCCTCCTGAAGCTTTCTTT | CASSQWEVPPEAFF
. | TRBJ1-2 | . | TRBV5-5 | TGTGCCAGCAGCTTGGATAGGGCAGGGAGAGGGGATGGCTACACCTTC | CASSLDRAGRGDGYTF
TRBD2 | TRBJ2-3 | . | TRBV6-5 | TGTGCCAGCAGCCTGACTAGCGGGGCGCAGTATTTT | CASSLTSGAQYF
TRBD2 | TRBJ2-2 | . | TRBV10-3 | TGTGCCATCAGTGAGATATCTAGCGGGGGAGTGGGCACCGGGGAGCTGTTTTTT | CAISEISSGGVGTGELFF
TRBD1 | TRBJ1-1 | . | TRBV19 | TGTGCCAGTAGTATATCGGGGACAGGGGACACTGAAGCTTTCTTT | CASSISGTGDTEAFF
. | TRBJ2-7 | once | TRBV27 | TGTGCCAGCAGTTCTAATACAGTCACGCTCTCCTACGAGCAGTACTTC | CASSSNTVTLSYEQYF
. | TRBJ2-1 | . | TRBV7-9 | TGTGCCAGCAGCGAGGGGGACTACAATGAGCAGTTCTTC | CASSEGDYNEQFF
. | TRBJ1-5 | . | TRBV28 | TGTGCCAGCAGTTTAGTGGCCGGGAGGACCCGGGATCAGCCCCAGCATTTT | CASSLVAGRTRDQPQHF
. | TRBJ1-5 | . | TRBV4-1 | TGCGCCAGCGGTCTTTACCAGGAGGATCAGCCCCAGCATTTT | CASGLYQEDQPQHF
. | TRBJ2-2 | . | TRBV2 | TGTGCCAGCAGTGAAGCGAGGTCCGACGCGAACACCGGGGAGCTGTTTTTT | CASSEARSDANTGELFF
. | TRBJ2-3 | . | TRBV27 | TGTGCCAGCAGTGGACCAGCAGATACGCAGTATTTT | CASSGPADTQYF
. | TRBJ2-7 | . | TRBV11-3 | TGTGCCAGCAGCAGACCCTTGGGGGAACGCGAGCAGTACTTC | CASSRPLGEREQYF
TRBD2 | TRBJ2-5 | . | TRBV6-4 | TGTGCCAGGTTAGATAGCGGGGGGGAGACCCAGTACTTC | CARLDSGGETQYF
. | TRBJ2-1 | once | TRBV5-1 | TGCGCCAGCAGCTTGGAAGGGGCCGAATACAATGAGCAGTTCTTC | CASSLEGAEYNEQFF
. | TRBJ2-1 | . | TRBV6-1 | TGTGCCAGCAGTGAGACGCGGGCCACCTACAATGAGCAGTTCTTC | CASSETRATYNEQFF
. | TRBJ1-3 | . | TRBV10-3 | TGTGCCATCAGTGAGCAGAAAGGAAATCCTGGAAACACCATATATTTT | CAISEQKGNPGNTIYF
. | TRBJ2-3 | . | TRBV9 | TGTGCCAGCAGCGTAGGGATCACAGATACGCAGTATTTT | CASSVGITDTQYF
TRBD2 | TRBJ2-1 | . | TRBV19 | TGTGCCAGTAGGATCGGGACTAGCGGGGGGAATGAGCAGTTCTTC | CASRIGTSGGNEQFF
TRBD1 | TRBJ2-5 | . | TRBV4-2 | TGTGCCAGCAGCCAAGATCGGTCGGGACAGCTGTACCAAGAGACCCAGTACTTC | CASSQDRSGQLYQETQYF
TRBD2 | TRBJ2-2 | once | TRBV7-8 | TGTGCCAGCAGCTTAGCGCGAAGACTAGCGGGGTTGAACGGGGAGCTGTTTTTT | CASSLARRLAGLNGELFF
TRBD1 | TRBJ1-1 | . | TRBV19 | TGTGCCAGTAGTGAAGGGGGCCCGGTTACTGAAGCTTTCTTT | CASSEGGPVTEAFF
TRBD1 | TRBJ1-5 | . | TRBV9 | TGTGCCAGCAGCTCAGGACAGGGATACAATCAGCCCCAGCATTTT | CASSSGQGYNQPQHF
. | TRBJ2-7 | . | TRBV5-5 | TGTGCCAGCAGCCCTGGGACCCATACGAGGGAGCAGTACTTC | CASSPGTHTREQYF
TRBD1 | TRBJ1-5 | . | TRBV4-1 | TGCGCCAGCAGCCAAATAGGACAGGGGGAGAATCAGCCCCAGCATTTT | CASSQIGQGENQPQHF
TRBD2 | TRBJ2-7 | . | TRBV7-9 | TGTGCCAGCAGCCAACCGGGACTAGCCTACGAGCAGTACTTC | CASSQPGLAYEQYF
. | TRBJ2-2 | . | TRBV11-3 | TGTGCCAGCAGCACCCGACACGGGGGTACCGGGGAGCTGTTTTTT | CASSTRHGGTGELFF
. | TRBJ1-6 | . | TRBV14 | TGTGCCAGCAGTACAGGTGAAAAAGTCTCACCCCTCCACTTT | CASSTGEKVSPLHF
. | TRBJ1-3 | . | TRBV5-4 | TGTGCCAGCAGCCAGGACACTGGAAACACCATATATTTT | CASSQDTGNTIYF
. | TRBJ2-5 | . | TRBV18 | TGTGCCAGCTCAGGCAGGGGTGAGACCCAGTACTTC | CASSGRGETQYF
. | TRBJ2-7 | . | TRBV2 | TGTGCCAGCAGTGACCAAGGCTACTACGAGCAGTACTTC | CASSDQGYYEQYF
. | TRBJ1-1 | . | TRBV4-1 | TGCGCCAGCAGCCAAGTGAGGGGGGTCACTGAAGCTTTCTTT | CASSQVRGVTEAFF